A selection of T cell receptor beta chains follows, all from one sample in a study of PD-1 blockade in classical Hodgkin lymphoma. Using immunoSEQ multiplex PCR, the repertoire was profiled, and TCRdb retains in-frame clones only, with some absent. The repertoire holds around 21,000 clones, with more than 80% as singletons. The source was CD8+ T cells from blood, collected before the fourth cycle of nivolumab. These receptors were collected from a human donor with classical Hodgkin lymphoma. CDR3s include the opening cysteine and the closing phenylalanine or tryptophan. Fields, in order: J gene, V gene, D gene, CDR3 protein. The D gene is left open where the match is weak.

TRBJ2-7	TRBV5-4	TRBD2	CASSQPGGAYYEQYF
TRBJ2-7	TRBV7-9	-	CASSLALGQRSYEQYF
TRBJ1-1	TRBV5-8	TRBD1	CASSLGQGFTEAFF
TRBJ2-3	TRBV9	TRBD1	CASSVESGGRTDTQYF
TRBJ1-3	TRBV13	-	CASSLSGGDSGNTIYF
TRBJ2-6	TRBV19	-	CASRWGSGANVLTF
TRBJ2-5	TRBV4-1	-	CASSQVIEETQYF
TRBJ2-7	TRBV25-1	-	CASMTGLLEQYF
TRBJ2-3	TRBV7-9	-	CASSLVQGVTDTQYF
TRBJ1-2	TRBV5-6	-	CATSDGGNYGYTF
TRBJ1-3	TRBV18	-	CASSPGPGNTIYF
TRBJ2-7	TRBV11-3	TRBD1	CASSPRQGTYEQYF
TRBJ2-7	TRBV28	-	CASSLGASYEQYF
TRBJ2-7	TRBV19	TRBD2	CASSESSGGHYEQYF
TRBJ1-1	TRBV27	TRBD1	CASRFGQGTTEAFF
TRBJ1-1	TRBV5-1	-	CASSMDSSGTEAFF
TRBJ2-5	TRBV11-3	TRBD1	CASSSRTGLQETQYF
TRBJ2-7	TRBV6-1	TRBD2	CASSGLTGGVEQYF
TRBJ2-3	TRBV7-6	TRBD2	CASTPTGGPPDTQYF
TRBJ1-4	TRBV9	TRBD1	CASSAQGAGVYEKLFF
TRBJ2-7	TRBV5-6	-	CASRLATHEQYF
TRBJ1-2	TRBV7-9	TRBD1	CASSATTGAYGYTF
TRBJ2-3	TRBV4-3	-	CASSQALADTQYF
TRBJ2-1	TRBV11-2	TRBD1	CASSLRQGGRSSYNEQFF
TRBJ1-1	TRBV7-6	-	CASSLGGGRLNTEAFF
TRBJ1-5	TRBV9	TRBD1	CASSETGGVHQPQHF
TRBJ2-7	TRBV27	-	CASSLSGSGTYEQYF
TRBJ1-5	TRBV27	-	CASSLRGRNQPQHF
TRBJ2-7	TRBV5-1	TRBD2	CASSLAERLAGYEQYF
TRBJ2-1	TRBV28	-	CASSLPLDEQFF
TRBJ2-2	TRBV25-1	-	CASSEYEAGDTGELFF
TRBJ1-5	TRBV6-5	-	CASSYIRENQPQHF
TRBJ1-5	TRBV6-6	-	CASSYGRGYSNQPQHF
TRBJ2-1	TRBV10-3	-	CAINNEQFF
TRBJ1-3	TRBV6-1	-	CASSDRESSGNTIYF
TRBJ2-7	TRBV29-1	-	CSVEGSGVRGYEQYF
TRBJ1-6	TRBV30	-	CAWSVGNDSPLHF
TRBJ2-7	TRBV6-5	-	CASSYYGGGSSYEQYF
TRBJ2-1	TRBV5-6	-	CASSLEVDWNEQFF
TRBJ2-2	TRBV28	-	CASRSGAGELFF
TRBJ2-2	TRBV28	-	CASSLSSGATGELFF
TRBJ2-6	TRBV9	-	CASSVGLGANVLTF
TRBJ1-2	TRBV18	TRBD1	CASSPPFGRDRGYGYTF
TRBJ1-1	TRBV27	-	CASSLSRQAMNTEAFF
TRBJ1-1	TRBV13	-	CASMGGLNTEAFF
TRBJ2-7	TRBV5-5	TRBD2	CASSHLLAGGSSYEQYF
TRBJ2-7	TRBV18	TRBD1	CASSTFDRGGNYEQYF
TRBJ1-2	TRBV6-5	TRBD1	CASSQTGERGYGYTF
TRBJ1-3	TRBV28	-	CASSLLQGNTIYF
TRBJ1-2	TRBV7-9	-	CASSEWGANYGYTF